This TCR beta chain comes out of a study of cytomegalovirus exposure and HLA in healthy donors. Overall study results and limits: A few CMV-associated chains were confirmed in vitro to be specific for CMV antigens.

Comment on this clone: The antigen is not known.

The study ran its PCR with 60 Vbeta and 13 Jbeta primers. The assay was immunoSEQ multiplex PCR, and TCRdb's table has in-frame clones only and misses some. The sample includes about 120,000 clones, about 76% seen only once; the top ten take approximately 30%. The CDR3 length is 14 residues. Germline CDR1 SGHKS, CDR2 YYEKEE (reference sequence). V dropped 5 bases and J dropped 6; count of bases not matched to a gene: 6. The TCR comes from a man aged 55 to 69 in good health and CMV-seropositive. Sequences were obtained from PBMCs. The V call is TRBV5-5, the J call TRBJ2-2; 8 nucleotides align to TRBD2. The CDR3 DNA sequence: TGTGCCAGCAGTTTAATGACTAGCGCCGGGGAGCTGTTTTTT. Protein sequence: CASSLMTSAGELFF. Variable domain in full (rest from reference TRBV5-5 and TRBJ2-2): DAGVTQSPTHLIKTRGQQVTLRCSPISGHKSVSWYQQVLGQGPQFIFQYYEKEERGRGNFPDRFSARQFPNYSSELNVNALLLGDSALYLCASSLMTSAGELFFGEGSRLTVL.